This T cell receptor (beta chain) was sequenced for a study of CD8+ T cells in alopecia areata (dated by TCRdb to 2017 to 2018). A note on the overall study: To study T cell clonal expansion in alopecia areata, the researchers applied high-throughput TCRbeta sequencing to both the C3H/HeJ mouse model and human patients. On the human side, TCRbeta sequencing was run on scalp tissue and on sorted CD4+ and CD8+ peripheral blood T cells from healthy controls and from alopecia areata patients with either patchy or totalis/universalis disease. Scalp clonality was compared across normal scalp (n=4), patchy alopecia areata scalp (n=8), and alopecia totalis/universalis scalp (n=8). The RNA source kit depended on sample type: the PAXgene miRNA kit for fixed scalp, the miRNeasy kit for PBMCs, and the RNeasy kit for mouse skin. immunoSEQ multiplex PCR using 35 Vbeta forward primers and 13 Jbeta reverse primers was used to amplify TCRbeta CDR3 regions.

Libraries came from the immunoSEQ multiplex PCR assay. RNA was extracted from all samples and reverse transcribed into cDNA, which served as template for TCR sequencing. SuperScript III was used to make first-strand cDNA, primed with a 2:1 mix of oligo-dT and random hexamers. A synthetic immune receptor repertoire was used to gauge amplification bias, and whatever bias remained was removed computationally. The authors' pipeline ran thus. Raw reads were preprocessed for error removal, and CDR3 was defined according to IMGT conventions as running from the conserved cysteine to phenylalanine. Clonality was computed as 1 minus the Shannon entropy, with the entropy normalized by log2 of the number of productive unique TCRs. Scalp TCRbeta sequences were cross-referenced with sorted blood CD4 and CD8 repertoires so that the CD4 or CD8 identity of scalp clones could be inferred. TCRdb carries this immuneACCESS record with in-frame sequences only. Its versions omit some clonotypes, under half of them owing to an unresolved V gene in the studies checked, with the rest unexplained. V, J and clone size are those of that table, while D and trimming were read from the DNA. This sample comprises some 20,000 clones, 60% to 65% of them detected only once. The ten largest clones take up less than 5.5% of the sample.

Study-level results and caveats: Compared with normal scalp, lesional scalp had higher clonality and more expanded CD8+ clones, particularly in alopecia totalis/universalis, a pattern that suggests antigenic drive. TCR sequences shared between patients were less clear than in mice, possibly partly because of HLA diversity in the patient population. Unlike mouse skin, which is dominated by gammadelta T cells, normal human skin has resident alphabeta T cells that are also sequenced, and this complicates analysis of the scalp TCR repertoire.

CD4+ cells from a few biomarker-study patients were further sorted into CD25+CD127- cells. Peripheral blood and lesional scalp punch biopsies were obtained from patients with alopecia areata. PBMCs were isolated by density centrifugation and stained for CD3, CD4 and CD8, and CD4+ and CD8+ T cells were sorted on a FACSAria. Untreated alopecia areata patients were recruited as part of a multicenter biomarker study. Details on this clone: Its antigen specificity is not known. Base qualities are missing; no much larger clone stands one base away.

The CDR3 measures 14 amino acids from cysteine to phenylalanine. Only the CDR3 part of the read is kept: 42 bases, read in frame from the first base. In the germline V gene, CDR1 corresponds to SGHDT and CDR2 to YYEEEE. V loses 3 bases, J loses 4 bases, and the germline ends lie 14 bases apart. Material for sequencing was CD4+ Tregs sorted from blood. Recombination linked TRBV5-6 to TRBJ2-7, with no confidently assigned D gene. This sequence was found in a human donor with alopecia areata. The CDR3 protein: CASSYGGPVYEQYF. The bases are TGTGCCAGCAGCTATGGCGGCCCGGTGTACGAGCAGTACTTC.